These 12 T cell receptor beta chains originate from one sample sequenced in a study of human thymus T cells. TCRdb's copy holds only in-frame clones and misses some; the assay was immunoSEQ multiplex PCR. The table shows some 50,000 clones, with 95% occurring only once. The sequenced sample was blood. The receptor set was obtained from a girl under three years old with a congenital heart defect but otherwise immunologically healthy.

The chain recombines TRBV5-1 with TRBJ2-7; D gene unclear. CDR1 and CDR2 from the germline V gene are SGHRS and YFSETQ. Trimming stripped 0 bases from V and 3 bases from J, with 16 bases between. The CDR3 is 16 amino acids. The DNA for the CDR3 is TGCGCCAGCAGCTTGGAACAGACCGCACTCCTCTACGAGCAGTACTTC. It yields the protein CASSLEQTALLYEQYF.

CDR3 sequence (DNA): TGTGCCACCAGCAGAGCCGCGGGACAGGCAAGACCTGAAGCTTTCTTT. It is translated as CATSRAAGQARPEAFF. This chain uses TRBV15 with TRBJ1-1; 8 bases line up with TRBD1. The CDR3 totals 16 residues. Germline trimming cut 1 base from V and 6 bases from J; bases unmatched to any gene: 10. Germline CDR1 reads LNHNV; CDR2 reads YYDKDF (reference sequence).

V and J are TRBV19 and TRBJ1-2; D is possibly TRBD1 (5 bases). The V end was cut by 6 bases, the J end by 4 bases, with 12 bases between. Germline V lookup: CDR1 LNHDA, CDR2 SQIVND (reference sequence). The CDR3 totals 13 residues. The CDR3 sequence: CASSLGTSYGYTF. CDR3 bases: TGTGCCAGTAGCCTAGGGACGAGCTATGGCTACACCTTC.

The rearrangement links TRBV4-2 to TRBJ1-4; D unresolved. CDR3 length: 16 residues. The germline V gene encodes CDR1 LGHNA and CDR2 YNFKEQ. V was trimmed by 2 bases and J by 8 bases, leaving 18 bases between them. CDR3 in DNA: TGTGCCAGCAGCCAACATCAGCGAGGTACTGGCGAAAAACTGTTTTTT. It specifies CASSQHQRGTGEKLFF.

V usage is TRBV9 and J usage is TRBJ1-1; a weak D match, TRBD1 (5 bases). The CDR3 has 14 residues. The germline gives CDR1 SGDLS, CDR2 YYNGEE. The V end was cut by 4 bases, the J end by 1 base, with 11 bases between. CDR3 DNA sequence: TGTGCCAGCAGCTTCGTGGGGGGGAACACTGAAGCTTTCTTT. Translation: CASSFVGGNTEAFF.

This chain connects TRBV19 to TRBJ2-3; no clear D gene. V was trimmed by 2 bases and J by 6 bases, leaving 3 bases between them. The CDR3 runs 11 residues. Germline-derived CDR1 and CDR2 are LNHDA and SQIVND (reference sequence). The CDR3 spells CASSILDTQYF. CDR3 DNA: TGTGCCAGTAGTATATTGGATACGCAGTATTTT.

This sequence joins TRBV30 and TRBJ2-1; TRBD2 agrees at 10 bases. The CDR3 totals 14 residues. Germline-derived CDR1 and CDR2 are GTSNPN and SVGIG (reference sequence). Trimming removed 4 bases from V and 7 bases from J; junction bases left unmatched: 7. As DNA, the CDR3 is TGTGCCTGGATGGGACTAGCGAGGGGAAATGAGCAGTTCTTC. Its translation is CAWMGLARGNEQFF.

The V call is TRBV19, the J call TRBJ1-2, with D unresolved. Trimming cost V 10 bases and J 7 bases, with 19 bases left between them. The V gene's germline CDR1 is LNHDA and CDR2 SQIVND (reference sequence). This CDR3 has 13 residues. The CDR3 spells CATTESRRSGYTF. For the CDR3, the DNA is TGTGCCACCACTGAATCCAGGCGGAGTGGCTACACCTTC.

This chain joins TRBV7-9 and TRBJ1-1, with unresolved D. The CDR3 contains 12 residues. The V gene's germline CDR1 is SEHNR and CDR2 FQNEAQ (reference sequence). Trimming took 1 base from V and 12 from J, leaving 12 bases between them. In DNA, the CDR3 is TGTGCCAGCAGCTTAGGGGAAATTGCTACTTTCTTT. It translates to CASSLGEIATFF.

The chain is built from TRBV4-1 and TRBJ2-3; 14 nucleotides align to TRBD2. From germline, CDR1 is MGHRA and CDR2 YSYEKL. The trim removed 4 bases at V and 5 bases at J, leaving 5 bases unmatched. This CDR3 comprises 16 residues. CDR3 region: CASSRSGTSGRDTQYF. The DNA for the CDR3 is TGCGCCAGCAGCCGCTCCGGGACTAGCGGGAGAGATACGCAGTATTTT.

The chain has TRBV19 and TRBJ2-7; D is ambiguous. Trimming stripped 3 bases from V and 6 bases from J, with 12 bases between. Germline lookup yields CDR1 LNHDA and CDR2 SQIVND (reference sequence). The CDR3 consists of 13 residues. The chain's CDR3 is CASSIRKEGEQYF. In nucleotides, the CDR3 is TGTGCCAGTAGTATCAGAAAGGAAGGCGAGCAGTACTTC.

The chain couples TRBV4-3 to TRBJ2-2; maybe TRBD2 (5 bases). The CDR3 consists of 16 residues. Germline lookup yields CDR1 LGHNA and CDR2 YSLEER. The germline V and J ends were trimmed by 2 bases and 1 base, with 11 bases remaining between them. DNA for the CDR3: TGCGCCAGCAGCCAATTGGGAGCAGGGAACACCGGGGAGCTGTTTTTT. Encoded protein: CASSQLGAGNTGELFF.